This TCR beta chain was sequenced for a study of blood T cell repertoires in COVID-19. Study-wide context: In each case, the material was cDNA or gDNA derived from T cells, B-cell-depleted T cells, or PBMCs.

This CDR3 has 15 amino acids. Germline V gene sequence: CDR1 PRHDT, CDR2 FYEKMQ (reference sequence). Trimming took 1 base from V and 4 from J; bases not matched to a gene: 4. The repertoire was sequenced with immunoSEQ multiplex PCR; TCRdb's copy has only in-frame clones and lacks some. Of under 250,000 clones in the sample, over 85% were seen once. V is TRBV13 and J is TRBJ2-1; TRBD2 aligns across 7 bases. The receptor comes from a young woman with acute COVID-19. Sequencing used PBMCs or T cells enriched from blood (not recorded which). CDR3 residues: CASSLEAGRYNEQFF. CDR3 bases: TGTGCCAGCAGCTTAGAAGCGGGGAGGTACAATGAGCAGTTCTTC.